This TCR beta chain was sequenced in a study of blood T cells in healthy people across ages. Whole-study context: Capture by template switching was about one barcoded beta molecule per two T cells. Study results and limitations: Estimated diversity across one million T cells was deemed an underestimate. The unknown donor CMV status may have confounded expanded clonotype changes. The long-lived group displayed more naive CD4+ cells, plus higher diversity, than the aged donors did.

Using a J-beta primer mix together with a sample-barcoded 5' primer, a second PCR was run for roughly 7 to 11 cycles. TCRdb fed the 5' RACE reads into MiXCR, producing one record per CDR3 protein. The data hold 1.4 million to 1.5 million distinct CDR3 sequences, with about 40% observed a single time. About this clonotype: As yet, its antigen is unknown.

Germline V gene lookup returns CDR1 SGHVS and CDR2 FQNEAQ. The CDR3 length is 20 residues. Trimming cost V 1 base and J 0 bases, with 24 bases left between them. Material for sequencing was blood. The TCR originated in a woman aged 18-29 years in good health. The chain uses TRBV7-8 and TRBJ2-5, with a tentative D call TRBD1 (6 bases). CDR3 sequence (DNA): TGTGCCAGCAGCTTAGTAGGCGGTGCCTTAGTGGGGACATACCAAGAGACCCAGTACTTC. This codes for CASSLVGGALVGTYQETQYF.